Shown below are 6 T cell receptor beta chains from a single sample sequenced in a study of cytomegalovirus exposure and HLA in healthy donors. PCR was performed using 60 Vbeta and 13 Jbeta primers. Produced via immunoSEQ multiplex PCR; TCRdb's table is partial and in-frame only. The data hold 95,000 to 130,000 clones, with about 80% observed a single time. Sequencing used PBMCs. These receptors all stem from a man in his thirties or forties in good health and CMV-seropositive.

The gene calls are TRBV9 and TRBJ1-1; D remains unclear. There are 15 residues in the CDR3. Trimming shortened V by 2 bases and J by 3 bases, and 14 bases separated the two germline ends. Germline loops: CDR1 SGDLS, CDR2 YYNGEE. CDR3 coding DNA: TGTGCCAGCAGCGTCGGGAATCCCCTGGACACTGAAGCTTTCTTT. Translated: CASSVGNPLDTEAFF.

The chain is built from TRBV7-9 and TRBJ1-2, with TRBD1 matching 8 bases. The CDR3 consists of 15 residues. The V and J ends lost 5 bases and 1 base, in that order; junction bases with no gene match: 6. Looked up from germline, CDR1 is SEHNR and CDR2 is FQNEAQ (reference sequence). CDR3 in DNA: TGTGCCAGCAGCCCCCCGGGACAGGTTAACTATGGCTACACCTTC. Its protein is CASSPPGQVNYGYTF.

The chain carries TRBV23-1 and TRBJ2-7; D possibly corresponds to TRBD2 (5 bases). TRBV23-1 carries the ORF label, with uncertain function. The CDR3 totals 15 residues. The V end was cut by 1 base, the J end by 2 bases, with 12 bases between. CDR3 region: CASSQYRGLPYEQYF. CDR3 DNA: TGCGCCAGCAGTCAATATAGAGGGTTACCCTACGAGCAGTACTTC.

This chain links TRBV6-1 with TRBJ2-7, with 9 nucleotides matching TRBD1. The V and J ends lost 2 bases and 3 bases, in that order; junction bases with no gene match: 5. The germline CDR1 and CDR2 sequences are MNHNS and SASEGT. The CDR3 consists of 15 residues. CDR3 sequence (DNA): TGTGCCAGCAGTGAACCGGGACAGGGTATCTACGAGCAGTACTTC. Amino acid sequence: CASSEPGQGIYEQYF.

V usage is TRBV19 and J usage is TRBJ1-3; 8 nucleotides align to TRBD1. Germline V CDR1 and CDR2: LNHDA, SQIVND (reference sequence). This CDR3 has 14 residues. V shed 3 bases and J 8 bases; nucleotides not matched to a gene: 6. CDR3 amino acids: CASSILSTGDTIYF. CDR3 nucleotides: TGTGCCAGTAGTATCCTTTCGACAGGGGACACCATATATTTT.

The CDR3 protein is CASSFNPPGATNEKLFF. CDR3 DNA sequence: TGCGCCAGCAGCTTTAACCCGCCAGGGGCAACTAATGAAAAACTGTTTTTT. The chain recombines TRBV5-1 with TRBJ1-4; the D gene is possibly TRBD1 (6 bases). There are 17 residues in the CDR3. Trimming cost V 2 bases and J 0 bases, with 14 bases left between them. Germline lookup yields CDR1 SGHRS and CDR2 YFSETQ. The full variable domain, completed using reference TRBV5-1 and TRBJ1-4, is KAGVTQTPRYLIKTRGQQVTLSCSPISGHRSVSWYQQTPGQGLQFLFEYFSETQRNKGNFPGRFSGRQFSNSRSEMNVSTLELGDSALYLCASSFNPPGATNEKLFFGSGTQLSVL.